Sequencing of this T cell receptor (beta chain) was carried out in a study of T cell responses to AZD1222 COVID-19 vaccine (dated by TCRdb to about 2021). For the wider study: AZD1222 recipients whose second dose came at about 4 weeks and those whose second dose came at about 12 weeks were combined into one group, since spike-specific TCR depth and breadth did not differ between the two schedules. A total of approximately 230 trial participants underwent TCR sequencing, of whom roughly 210 received two doses of AZD1222 and about 26 received two doses of the MenACWY control vaccine. Trial participants were enrolled into age subgroups of 18-55, 56-69 and 70-plus years, which contained about 150, 27 and 61 TCR-sequenced participants, respectively. The full study reports these points: Most participants were white British and females outnumbered males, and the authors suggested that clonal diversity may have been underestimated. The vaccine-associated CD4 TCRs covered the entire spike protein, and the dominant responses fell in regions 160-218 and 743-854. Only five to seven AZD1222 recipients were SARS-CoV-2 seropositive at baseline, limiting conclusions about previously exposed vaccinees. After two AZD1222 doses, both the breadth and the depth of spike-specific TCRs were significantly higher than at day 0 and than in MenACWY recipients. In the small 56-69-year group, the increase in depth fell short of significance, most likely because of low power. Because no day 14 peak-response samples were available, the repertoires could be characterized only after the peak T cell response. Reportedly, almost half of the unique spike-specific TCRs recognized epitopes lying outside the regions that are mutated in the B.1.351 and B.1.1.7 variants.

CDR1 SQVTM and CDR2 ANQGSEA were looked up in the germline V gene. Relative to germline, V is missing 4 bases and J is missing 4 bases, with 6 bases of the junction outside any gene match. From cysteine to phenylalanine, the CDR3 is 13 amino acids long. CDR3 DNA only is kept here, 39 bases in frame from base 1. What the time point label conveys for this sample: baseline before first vaccination. Samples from vaccinated people were obtained from the UK trials COV001 and COV002, which included a single-blind randomized controlled phase 2/3 trial of AZD1222 (ChAdOx1 nCoV-19) in healthy adults. Trial participant PBMC samples were collected at day 0 and day 28 after the second dose for TCRbeta chain sequencing. For this clone: The specificity of this receptor is unknown. Qualities for individual bases were not recorded, and no much larger clone is one base off.

The CDR3 regions of human TCRbeta chains were analyzed by immunosequencing. The paper's data handling went like this. TCRs in the repertoires were compared against a reference library of SARS-CoV-2-specific TCRs that had been generated with the MIRA antigen-specificity platform. Breadth meant the fraction of unique TCRs that were SARS-CoV-2-associated, whereas depth meant the fraction of total T cells that were SARS-CoV-2-associated. Each spike-specific TCR was assigned to its reactive spike region and to a CD4 or CD8 class using the MIRA data. Log10-transformed breadth and depth values were compared by one-way ANOVA with Sidak's multiple comparisons tests. Held by TCRdb, this immuneACCESS table contains in-frame sequences only and omits some clones. Under half of the omission traces to an unresolved V gene where checked; the cause of the rest is unknown. V, J and clone size are taken as reported in that table, and D and trimming were inferred from the DNA itself. In this sample the table shows fewer than 200,000 clones, more than 80% of which occur a single time. The leading ten clones occupy 2.6% of the sample.

The chain was built from TRBV29-1 and TRBJ1-2, and TRBD1 matches 7 of the central bases. The origin of this receptor is an adult in good health. Specimen: peripheral blood, collected on day 0 of AZD1222 vaccination. The bases are TGCAGCGTTGTAGGGGGCATTGCCTATGGCTACACCTTC. Translation gives CSVVGGIAYGYTF.